The clone carrying this TCR beta chain was seen ten or more times. What it binds is not known. It was by 5'RACE with 10-nucleotide random UMIs that the cDNA was made. From 15-18 subjects, over 180 million TCR-beta sequences were obtained in each sequencing run. TCRdb fed the 5' RACE reads into MiXCR, producing one record per CDR3 protein. This sample yields some 41,000 distinct CDR3 sequences, of which 2% to 3% are seen a single time; roughly 12% belongs to the top ten. This sample stems from a study of neurological immune-mediated disorders. The unsorted libraries originated from 2 million PBMCs that had been stored at -80 C. Whole-study results and caveats: The study found no CDR3 amino acid sequences shared by expanded clones across subjects, suggesting private repertoires in all groups.

The sample was PBMCs. The source is a man between 25 and 39 years old with multiple sclerosis.

CDR3 sequence (DNA): TGCGCCAGCAGCCGTACAGGGGCGGACACTGAAGCTTTCTTT. This encodes CASSRTGADTEAFF. V is TRBV5-1 and J is TRBJ1-1; TRBD1 agrees at 7 bases. Germline trimming cut 4 bases from V and 3 bases from J; bases unmatched to any gene: 6. Germline CDR1 SGHRS, CDR2 YFSETQ. The CDR3 runs 14 residues.